This paragraph covers one T cell receptor beta chain sequence. Its antigen target is currently unknown. One base away there is no much larger clone; base qualities are not given. The entry originates in a study of T cell responses to AZD1222 COVID-19 vaccine (dated by TCRdb to 2020 to 2023). With regard to the full study: A total of 233 trial participants underwent TCR sequencing, of whom 200 to 220 received two doses of AZD1222 and some 26 received two doses of the MenACWY control vaccine. Enrollment into the trials was organized by age into subgroups of 18-55, 56-69 and 70-plus years, and those subgroups contained roughly 150, 30 and 60 TCR-sequenced participants, respectively. Broader findings and caveats from the paper: Because no samples from the day 14 peak response were available, repertoires could be characterized only after the peak T cell response. Nearly half of unique spike-specific TCRs reportedly recognized epitopes outside regions mutated in the B.1.351 and B.1.1.7 variants. The whole spike protein was spanned by vaccine-associated CD4 TCRs, and dominant responses were seen in regions 160-218 and 743-854. The 56-69-year group was small, and its depth increase did not reach significance, likely because of low power. After two AZD1222 doses, spike-specific TCR breadth and depth were significantly higher than at day 0 and than in MenACWY recipients. Participants were mostly white British and included more females than males, and it was suggested by the authors that clonal diversity may have been underestimated. Conclusions about previously exposed vaccinees were limited because only six or seven AZD1222 recipients were SARS-CoV-2 seropositive at baseline.

Its CDR3 holds 15 amino acids, cysteine through phenylalanine. Only the CDR3 region is kept as DNA, spanning 45 bases read in frame from base 1. In the germline V gene, CDR1 corresponds to SNHLY and CDR2 to FYNNEI. V and J are truncated by 4 bases and 0 bases respectively, leaving an intervening sequence of 10 bases. The sample's time point label is to be understood as: baseline before first vaccination. The treatment or condition tag for this specimen amounts to: meningococcal conjugate vaccine given as trial control. Vaccinee samples were obtained from the UK trials COV001 and COV002, which included a single-blind randomized controlled phase 2/3 trial of AZD1222 (ChAdOx1 nCoV-19) in healthy adults. For TCRbeta chain sequencing, PBMC samples were collected from trial participants at day 0 and at day 28 after the second dose. The CDR3 regions of human TCRbeta chains were analyzed by immunosequencing. The original pipeline was this. Repertoire TCRs were checked for matches against a reference library of SARS-CoV-2-specific TCRs that had been generated using the MIRA antigen-specificity platform. Breadth meant the fraction of unique TCRs that were SARS-CoV-2-associated, whereas depth meant the fraction of total T cells that were SARS-CoV-2-associated. Using the MIRA data, each spike-specific TCR was assigned both to the spike region to which the TCR was reactive and to a CD4 or CD8 class. Log10-transformed breadth and depth values were compared by one-way ANOVA with Sidak's multiple comparisons tests. The source is immuneACCESS, and TCRdb retained only in-frame sequences with V and J called. Part of the clones is not carried over; for the studies checked, unresolved V genes explain less than half of this, and the remainder is unexplained. That table furnishes V, J and clone size, whereas the DNA furnished D and trimming. The sample contains fewer than 250,000 clones, approximately 94% of them found a single time. The ten largest clones add up to approximately 1% of the sample.

The chain joins TRBV2 to TRBJ1-5; tentative D gene TRBD1, with 5 bases matching. This receptor was taken from an adult in good health. The source was peripheral blood, collected on day 0 of MenACWY control vaccination. The DNA reads TGTGCCAGCAGTGGGACAATCTATAGCAATCAGCCCCAGCATTTT. The translation is CASSGTIYSNQPQHF.